Here is one T cell receptor beta chain with its context. This entry is derived from a study of shared clonotypes between healthy human individuals. Donors were healthy HIV-negative adults without recently reported acute infections or vaccinations. Naive CD45RA+ and memory CD45RA-negative subsets were split from CD4+ cells. Some clones are missing from TCRdb's copy, which holds only in-frame ones; the method was immunoSEQ multiplex PCR. The data hold about 980,000 clones, with approximately 80% observed a single time. Deletions cut 3 bases from V and 4 bases from J, with 6 bases between. Per germline, CDR1 DFQATT and CDR2 SNEGSKA (reference sequence). This CDR3 is built from 11 residues.

The sequence was obtained from a man younger than 30 in good health. Sequenced: memory CD4+ T cells sorted from blood. Subset reported: CD45RA-negative fraction. This sequence joins TRBV20-1 and TRBJ1-1; the D is unclear. CDR3 sequence (DNA): TGCAGTGCTAGTCAGAGCACTGAAGCTTTCTTT. It translates to CSASQSTEAFF.